This entry lists 23 T cell receptor beta chains sequenced from one sample in a study of blood T cell repertoires in COVID-19. Here immunoSEQ multiplex PCR was the method, and the copy in TCRdb shows in-frame clones only, minus some. The top ten clones hold about 3% of a sample with about 270,000 clones, about nine tenths of them seen once. Sequencing was carried out using PBMCs or T cells enriched from blood (not recorded which). All receptors come from a woman aged 50 to 65 who had recovered from COVID-19.

The rearrangement links TRBV7-9 to TRBJ2-1, with 12 bases that match TRBD2. Trimming at V came to 2 bases and at J to 7 bases, leaving 15 bases not matched to a gene. Germline CDR1 reads SEHNR; CDR2 reads FQNEAQ (reference sequence). This CDR3 comprises 19 residues. The CDR3 loop reads CASSLPFRLAGGPRNEQFF. The CDR3 region has the DNA TGTGCCAGCAGCTTACCTTTTAGGCTAGCGGGAGGGCCACGGAATGAGCAGTTCTTC. Using reference TRBV7-9 and TRBJ2-1 for the parts outside the CDR3, the full variable domain is DTGVSQNPRHKITKRGQNVTFRCDPISEHNRLYWYRQTLGQGPEFLTYFQNEAQLEKSRLLSDRFSAERPKGSFSTLEIQRTEQGDSAMYLCASSLPFRLAGGPRNEQFFGPGTRLTVL.

The V gene is TRBV18, the J gene TRBJ1-2; the D gene is possibly TRBD1 (5 bases). The CDR3 runs to 15 residues. The germline V and J ends were trimmed by 6 bases and 2 bases, with 16 bases remaining between them. CDR1 KGHSH and CDR2 LQKENI come from the germline V gene. In DNA form, the CDR3 reads TGTGCCAGCTCCCCCACTTCAGACAGAAACTATGGCTACACCTTC. It specifies CASSPTSDRNYGYTF.

Written as DNA, the CDR3 is TGTGCCAGCAGCTTCAGGACAGGAAAGAGCTCTGGAAACACCATATATTTT. Amino acids: CASSFRTGKSSGNTIYF. The chain links TRBV11-2 to TRBJ1-3, with TRBD1 matching over 7 bases. The V gene end was trimmed by 3 bases and the J gene end by 0 bases; junction bases not matched to a gene: 8. Germline CDR1 reads SGHAT; CDR2 reads FQNNGV. The CDR3 is made up of 17 amino acids.

CDR3 amino acids: CASGTAGTGNEKLFF. The CDR3 bases are TGTGCCAGCGGAACAGCCGGGACAGGGAATGAAAAACTGTTTTTT. J is TRBJ1-4 and V is TRBV2, with 9 bases matching TRBD1. The CDR3 is made up of 15 amino acids. V gave up 8 bases and J gave up 5 bases; unmatched junction bases: 9. In germline, CDR1 is SNHLY, CDR2 FYNNEI.

This chain joins TRBV28 and TRBJ1-6; D remains unclear. CDR1 and CDR2 from the germline V gene are MDHEN and SYDVKM. This CDR3 has 16 residues. V was cut by 4 bases and J by 0 bases, with 10 bases left in between. The CDR3 protein is CASSWARSSYNSPLHF. The CDR3 DNA reads TGTGCCAGCAGTTGGGCGAGAAGCTCCTATAATTCACCCCTCCACTTT.

This clone was detected only a few times. In nucleotides, the CDR3 is TGTGCCAGCAGCAAACTAGCGAACACCGGGGAGCTGTTTTTT. This translates into CASSKLANTGELFF. This chain connects TRBV7-3 to TRBJ2-2; D is possibly TRBD2 (5 bases). This CDR3 is built from 14 residues. With 5 bases removed from V and 0 bases from J, the gap between germline ends came to 7 bases. Germline CDR1 reads SGHTA; CDR2 reads FQGTGA.

This clone was counted once. This chain joins TRBV24-1 and TRBJ2-1; TRBD2 agrees at 9 bases. The CDR3 totals 17 residues. Germline-derived CDR1 and CDR2 are KGHDR and SFDVKD. V gave up 4 bases and J gave up 0 bases; unmatched junction bases: 6. CDR3 sequence: CATSDPSGASSYNEQFF. In DNA, the CDR3 is TGTGCCACCAGTGACCCTAGCGGGGCGAGCTCCTACAATGAGCAGTTCTTC.

The chain uses TRBV5-6 and TRBJ2-2; possible D gene TRBD1, 6 bases. The CDR3 covers 15 residues. Germline V gene lookup returns CDR1 SGHDT and CDR2 YYEEEE. The ends were cut back, 4 bases at V and 4 bases at J, with 14 bases in the middle. The CDR3 spells CASSRDIVPTGELFF. The CDR3 DNA is TGTGCCAGCAGCCGGGACATCGTCCCCACCGGGGAGCTGTTTTTT.

This chain joins TRBV21-1 and TRBJ2-3; TRBD1 is taken as the D call from the table, unchecked against the DNA. TRBV21-1 is a recognized pseudogene. The CDR3 covers 16 residues. CDR3 sequence: CASSKDSRGLTDTQYF. The CDR3 DNA is TGTGCCAGCAGCAAAGATAGCAGGGGGCTTACAGATACGCAGTATTTT.

This clone was observed once. The chain uses TRBV5-6 and TRBJ1-2; 7 bases map to TRBD1. Trimming cost V 4 bases and J 8 bases; bases outside gene matches: 11. The CDR3 spans 14 residues. CDR1 is SGHDT, CDR2 YYEEEE, per germline. CDR3 DNA: TGTGCCAGCAGCCACAACACCTGGGACAGCGGCTACACCTTC. As protein: CASSHNTWDSGYTF.

The V call is TRBV7-2, the J call TRBJ1-4; TRBD1 matches 7 bases. The CDR3 length is 14 residues. CDR1 and CDR2 (germline): SGHTA, FQGNSA. V gave up 4 bases and J gave up 5 bases; unmatched junction bases: 4. The CDR3 sequence: CASSSRQGNEKLFF. The CDR3 nucleotides are TGTGCCAGCAGCTCAAGACAGGGAAATGAAAAACTGTTTTTT. Drawing the rest from reference TRBV7-2 and TRBJ1-4, the complete variable domain is GAGVSQSPSNKVTEKGKDVELRCDPISGHTALYWYRQSLGQGLEFLIYFQGNSAPDKSGLPSDRFSAERTGGSVSTLTIQRTQQEDSAVYLCASSSRQGNEKLFFGSGTQLSVL.

The chain is built from TRBV28 and TRBJ2-3; D gene uncertain. The CDR3 covers 12 residues. With 4 bases removed from V and 6 bases from J, the gap between germline ends came to 8 bases. Germline V gene data show CDR1 as MDHEN and CDR2 as SYDVKM. The CDR3 loop is CASSSSLDTQYF. Here the CDR3 DNA reads TGTGCCAGCAGTTCTTCCTTGGATACGCAGTATTTT.

The V and J genes are TRBV24-1 and TRBJ2-7; the D gene is possibly TRBD1 (5 bases). Germline V lookup: CDR1 KGHDR, CDR2 SFDVKD. V was pared by 9 bases and J by 3 bases, with 17 bases between. This CDR3 is built from 14 residues. The CDR3 nucleotides are TGTGCCACCGCAAACCCCAGGGAAAGCTACGAGCAGTACTTC. Its protein product is CATANPRESYEQYF.

This chain connects TRBV7-9 to TRBJ2-7; D unclear. V lost 0 bases to trimming and J lost 7 bases, with 7 bases between them. The CDR3 has 12 residues. Germline V gives CDR1 SEHNR, CDR2 FQNEAQ (reference sequence). CDR3 amino acids: CASSLANTEQYF. The CDR3 region has the DNA TGTGCCAGCAGCTTAGCCAATACAGAGCAGTACTTC.

The J gene is TRBJ1-4, the V gene TRBV9; D may be TRBD1 (6 bases). This CDR3 is 15 amino acids long. Germline lookup yields CDR1 SGDLS and CDR2 YYNGEE. V was shortened by 3 bases and J by 8 bases, with 17 bases between the two germline ends. CDR3 sequence: CASSARGTEQEKLFF. DNA of the CDR3: TGTGCCAGCAGCGCGAGGGGGACCGAACAAGAAAAACTGTTTTTT.

This sequence joins TRBV28 and TRBJ1-5; 12 positions match TRBD1. Germline V lookup: CDR1 MDHEN, CDR2 SYDVKM. This CDR3 has 16 residues. V was pared by 3 bases and J by 7 bases, with 7 bases of the junction left unmatched. CDR3 bases: TGTGCCAGCAGTTTTTTAGGGACAGGGGGCTTCCAGCCCCAGCATTTT. It encodes CASSFLGTGGFQPQHF.

This chain joins TRBV30 and TRBJ2-5; 11 bases match TRBD2. The CDR3 runs 15 residues. J was trimmed by 5 bases and V by 1 base; bases with no gene match: 6. Germline lookup yields CDR1 GTSNPN and CDR2 SVGIG (reference sequence). The CDR3 DNA is TGTGCCTGGAGTGCCTCTAGCGGGGGGTTTGAGACCCAGTACTTC. Translated: CAWSASSGGFETQYF.

The chain carries TRBV5-4 and TRBJ1-6; 7 nucleotides agree with TRBD1. V trimming: 0 bases; J trimming: 7 bases; junction bases outside the gene matches: 4. Germline V gene lookup returns CDR1 SGHNT and CDR2 YYREEE (reference sequence). The CDR3 length is 15 residues. CDR3 sequence reads: CASSLAGTENSPLHF. The CDR3, as DNA: TGTGCCAGCAGCTTGGCCGGGACAGAGAATTCACCCCTCCACTTT.

The CDR3 sequence is CSVGRDSNQPQHF. The CDR3 nucleotides are TGCAGCGTTGGGAGGGATAGCAATCAGCCCCAGCATTTT. The gene calls are TRBV29-1 and TRBJ1-5; D call uncertain. There are 13 residues in the CDR3. From germline, CDR1 is SQVTM and CDR2 ANQGSEA. Between the trimmed V and J ends, which lost 4 bases and 0 bases, there was a span of 7 bases.

This rearrangement joins TRBV5-6 to TRBJ1-2; possible D gene TRBD1, 5 bases. The CDR3 runs 16 residues. Deletions cut 0 bases from V and 2 bases from J, with 14 bases between. Germline V gene lookup returns CDR1 SGHDT and CDR2 YYEEEE. Here the CDR3 reads CASSLDGRATNYGYTF. CDR3 nucleotide sequence: TGTGCCAGCAGCTTGGATGGCAGGGCTACCAACTATGGCTACACCTTC. The full variable domain, completed using reference TRBV5-6 and TRBJ1-2, is DAGVTQSPTHLIKTRGQQVTLRCSPKSGHDTVSWYQQALGQGPQFIFQYYEEEERQRGNFPDRFSGHQFPNYSSELNVNALLLGDSALYLCASSLDGRATNYGYTFGSGTRLTVV.

The V gene is TRBV18, the J gene TRBJ2-2; tentative D call: TRBD1 (6 bases). The germline gives CDR1 KGHSH, CDR2 LQKENI. The CDR3 is 15 amino acids. The V and J ends lost 2 bases and 1 base respectively, with 8 bases between them. The CDR3: CASSPIQGNTGELFF. The CDR3 bases are TGTGCCAGCTCACCAATACAGGGGAACACCGGGGAGCTGTTTTTT. Variable domain in full (rest from reference TRBV18 and TRBJ2-2): NAGVMQNPRHLVRRRGQEARLRCSPMKGHSHVYWYRQLPEEGLKFMVYLQKENIIDESGMPKERFSAEFPKEGPSILRIQQVVRGDSAAYFCASSPIQGNTGELFFGEGSRLTVL.

The chain employs TRBV2 and TRBJ2-7; D is unresolved. The germline gives CDR1 SNHLY, CDR2 FYNNEI. CDR3 length: 12 amino acids. V was shortened by 2 bases and J by 3 bases, with 5 bases between the two germline ends. Written as DNA, the CDR3 is TGTGCCAGCAGTGAACCCAGCTACGAGCAGTACTTC. Translating gives CASSEPSYEQYF.

This rearrangement joins TRBV19 to TRBJ1-2; D is unresolved. V gave up 3 bases and J gave up 6 bases, with 8 bases separating them. The CDR3 has 12 residues. CDR1 is LNHDA and CDR2 is SQIVND in the germline V gene (reference sequence). The CDR3 here is CASSIRNNGYTF. The CDR3 nucleotides are TGTGCCAGTAGTATTCGAAACAATGGCTACACCTTC.